This TCR beta chain was captured in a study of blood T cells in healthy people across ages (dated by TCRdb to the mid-2010s). In terms of the full investigation: Template switching captured roughly one uniquely barcoded TCR beta cDNA molecule per two T cells in model experiments. Using deep sequencing normalized with unique cDNA molecular identifiers, the study measured how TCR beta repertoire diversity changes with age. Donors were grouped into four age groups: young (average 16 years), middle-aged (less than 40), aged (over 55) and long-lived (82). To avoid experimental bias, donors of different ages were randomly spread across the sequencing lanes. For two donors (one aged 18 to 29 and one aged 80 or older), the study analyzed two additional independent replicas of 1 million unique cDNA reads from the same blood draw.

What the authors observed across the whole study: As age increased, observed TCR beta diversity per million T cells dropped in a roughly linear way, and a significant reduction was already evident by age 40. Conclusive comparison of naive and antigen-experienced compartments was prevented by the profiling of bulk unsorted PBMCs. Compared with the aged group, the long-lived group had more naive CD4+ T cells, fewer expanded clones and increased TCR diversity, suggesting age selection. Because the CMV infection status of the donors was unknown, age-related changes in expanded clonotypes may potentially have been confounded. Estimates of total diversity based on one million sequenced T cells were considered lower bounds and underestimates. A strong correlation was found between observed TCR beta diversity and the percentage of naive T cells measured by flow cytometry.

This clonotype was counted at least ten times. Its cognate antigen has yet to be identified. Per-base quality was not reported, and no clone a single base away is much larger than it. Trimming accounts for 3 bases at V and 2 bases at J, while the number of junction bases matched to no gene is 1. From a lookup of the germline V gene, CDR1 and CDR2 are SGHDT and YYEEEE. The CDR3 starts with the cysteine, ends with the phenylalanine, and has 13 residues. Only the CDR3 DNA is retained, 39 bases long and in frame from the first base. Donors were 35 to 40 systemically healthy Caucasian individuals from Russia aged roughly 6 to 90 years. Each donor gave around 9 milliliters of peripheral blood, collected into EDTA-treated Vacutainer tubes. Ficoll-Paque density-gradient centrifugation was used to isolate PBMCs, with at least 6.5 million per sample. Total RNA, at least 5 micrograms per sample, was extracted from PBMCs with Trizol reagent. For every donor, flow cytometry on a PBMC aliquot measured the percentage of naive CD45RAhigh/CD27high T cells.

Library prep was done by 5' RACE. TCRdb records Illumina HiSeq 2500 as the sequencer. The second PCR ran for roughly 6 to 11 cycles and used a J-beta primer mix along with a sample-barcoded 5' primer. Each TCR beta cDNA molecule received a unique molecular identifier from a template-switch 5' adaptor carrying 12 random nucleotides. Each sample yielded at least 2.5 million CDR3-containing paired-end reads. First-strand cDNA was synthesized from all RNA with the Mint cDNA synthesis kit, primed by a TRBC-specific oligonucleotide. Following uracil-DNA glycosylase treatment, all cDNA underwent a first 18-cycle PCR with the universal primers M1SS and BC2_uni_R. The authors' analysis ran thus. For normalization, 1 million high-quality reads were randomly selected from each sample, with every read carrying a distinct molecular identifier. Instead of being binned into consensus sequences, reads that shared molecular identifiers were thrown out. MiTCR, with a Q25 quality threshold and the strictest error-elimination algorithm, was used for CDR3 identification, clonotype clustering and error correction. A nonparametric unseen species model with Euler transformation was used to estimate lower-bound total TCR beta diversity. TCRdb reworked the public reads: Q25 trimming with fastp, MiXCR clone assembly, productive beta chains retained. Entries that share a CDR3 protein sequence are merged under the most common genes and DNA. None of the V and J calls come from the authors' own analysis; TCRdb made them. This sample gives around 870,000 distinct CDR3 sequences in total; 29% of them show up just once. The leading ten clones occupy around 15% of the sample.

The sequence derives from a woman of 80 years or more in good health. This sequence uses TRBV5-6 and TRBJ2-7, and 8 junctional nucleotides match TRBD1. Input material: blood. The DNA reads TGTGCCAGCAGCTACAGGGGGGCCTACGAGCAGTACTTC. This is translated as CASSYRGAYEQYF.